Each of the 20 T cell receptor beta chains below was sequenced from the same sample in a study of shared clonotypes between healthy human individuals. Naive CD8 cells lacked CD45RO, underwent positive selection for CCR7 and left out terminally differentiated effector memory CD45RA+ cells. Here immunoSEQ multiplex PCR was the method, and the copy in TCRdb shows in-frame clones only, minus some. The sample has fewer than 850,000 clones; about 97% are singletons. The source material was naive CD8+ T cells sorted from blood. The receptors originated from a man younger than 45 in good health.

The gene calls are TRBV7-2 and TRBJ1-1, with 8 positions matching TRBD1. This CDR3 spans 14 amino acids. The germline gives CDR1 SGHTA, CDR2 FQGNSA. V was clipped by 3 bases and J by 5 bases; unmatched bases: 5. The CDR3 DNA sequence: TGTGCCAGCAGCTTTACAGGGGGGGCGACTGAAGCTTTCTTT. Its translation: CASSFTGGATEAFF.

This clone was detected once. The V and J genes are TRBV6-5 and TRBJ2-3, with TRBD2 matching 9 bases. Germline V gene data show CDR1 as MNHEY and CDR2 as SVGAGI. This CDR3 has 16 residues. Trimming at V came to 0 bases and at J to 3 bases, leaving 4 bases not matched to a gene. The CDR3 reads CASSYSMTSGTDTQYF. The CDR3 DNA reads TGTGCCAGCAGTTACTCGATGACTAGCGGAACAGATACGCAGTATTTT.

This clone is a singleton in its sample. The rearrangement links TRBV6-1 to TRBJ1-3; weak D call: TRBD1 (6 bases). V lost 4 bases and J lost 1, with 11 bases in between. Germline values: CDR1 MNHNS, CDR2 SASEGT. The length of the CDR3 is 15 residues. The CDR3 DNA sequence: TGTGCCAGCAGTGGACAGGCCTTTTCTGGAAACACCATATATTTT. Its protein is CASSGQAFSGNTIYF.

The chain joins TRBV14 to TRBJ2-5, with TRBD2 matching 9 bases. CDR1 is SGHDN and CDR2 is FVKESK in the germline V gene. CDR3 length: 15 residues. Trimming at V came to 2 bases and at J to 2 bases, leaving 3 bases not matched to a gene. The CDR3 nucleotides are TGTGCCAGCAGCCAACTGACTAGCGGACAAGAGACCCAGTACTTC. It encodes CASSQLTSGQETQYF.

Here the CDR3 reads CASSQAEAFF. In DNA form, the CDR3 reads TGTGCCAGCAGCCAAGCTGAAGCTTTCTTT. The rearrangement links TRBV7-9 to TRBJ1-1; D unresolved. V gave up 5 bases and J gave up 6 bases, with 4 bases separating them. Germline V gene sequence: CDR1 SEHNR, CDR2 FQNEAQ (reference sequence). The CDR3 consists of 10 residues.

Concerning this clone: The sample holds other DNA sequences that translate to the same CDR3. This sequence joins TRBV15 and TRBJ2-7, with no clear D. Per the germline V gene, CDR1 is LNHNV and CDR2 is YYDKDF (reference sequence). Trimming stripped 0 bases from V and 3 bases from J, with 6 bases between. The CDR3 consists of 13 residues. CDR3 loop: CATSRDQSYEQYF. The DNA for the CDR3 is TGTGCCACCAGCAGAGACCAGAGCTACGAGCAGTACTTC. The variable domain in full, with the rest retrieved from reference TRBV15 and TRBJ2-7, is DAMVIQNPRYQVTQFGKPVTLSCSQTLNHNVMYWYQQKSSQAPKLLFHYYDKDFNNEADTPDNFQSRRPNTSFCFLDIRSPGLGDTAMYLCATSRDQSYEQYFGPGTRLTVT.

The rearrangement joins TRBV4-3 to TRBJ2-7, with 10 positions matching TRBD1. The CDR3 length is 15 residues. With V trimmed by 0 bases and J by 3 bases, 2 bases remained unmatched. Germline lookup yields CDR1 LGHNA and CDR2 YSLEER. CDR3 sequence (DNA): TGCGCCAGCAGCCAAGAGACAGGGGGCGGCTACGAGCAGTACTTC. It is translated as CASSQETGGGYEQYF.

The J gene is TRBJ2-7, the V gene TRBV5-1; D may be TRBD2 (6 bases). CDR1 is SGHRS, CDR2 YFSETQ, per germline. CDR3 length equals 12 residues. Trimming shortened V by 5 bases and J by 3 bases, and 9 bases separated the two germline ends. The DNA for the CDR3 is TGCGCCAGCAGGCCGGGAGACTACGAGCAGTACTTC. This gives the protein CASRPGDYEQYF.

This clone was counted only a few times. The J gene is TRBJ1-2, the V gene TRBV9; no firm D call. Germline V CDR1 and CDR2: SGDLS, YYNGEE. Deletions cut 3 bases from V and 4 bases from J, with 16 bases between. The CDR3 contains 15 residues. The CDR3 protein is CASSATAGETYGYTF. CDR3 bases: TGTGCCAGCAGCGCCACCGCTGGGGAAACCTATGGCTACACCTTC. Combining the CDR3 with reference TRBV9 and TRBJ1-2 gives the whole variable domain DSGVTQTPKHLITATGQRVTLRCSPRSGDLSVYWYQQSLDQGLQFLIQYYNGEERAKGNILERFSAQQFPDLHSELNLSSLELGDSALYFCASSATAGETYGYTFGSGTRLTVV.

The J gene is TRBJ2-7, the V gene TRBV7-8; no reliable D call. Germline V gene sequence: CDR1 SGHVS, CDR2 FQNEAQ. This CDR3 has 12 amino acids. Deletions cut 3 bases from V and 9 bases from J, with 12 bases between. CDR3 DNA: TGTGCCAGCAGCTTTCTCGGGCAGGCGCAGTACTTC. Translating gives CASSFLGQAQYF.

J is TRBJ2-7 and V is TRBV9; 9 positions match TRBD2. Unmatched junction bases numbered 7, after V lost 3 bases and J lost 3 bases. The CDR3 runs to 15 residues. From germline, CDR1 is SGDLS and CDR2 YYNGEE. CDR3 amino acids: CASSEYGLANYEQYF. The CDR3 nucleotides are TGTGCCAGCAGCGAGTATGGACTAGCGAACTACGAGCAGTACTTC.

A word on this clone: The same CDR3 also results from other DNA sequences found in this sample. The CDR3 region has the DNA TGTGCCACCAGCAGTAGCTACGAGCAGTACTTC. This sequence encodes CATSSSYEQYF. This chain uses TRBV15 with TRBJ2-7, with D uncertain. Germline lookup yields CDR1 LNHNV and CDR2 YYDKDF (reference sequence). There are 11 residues in the CDR3. Trimming removed 3 bases from V and 3 bases from J, with 3 bases in between.

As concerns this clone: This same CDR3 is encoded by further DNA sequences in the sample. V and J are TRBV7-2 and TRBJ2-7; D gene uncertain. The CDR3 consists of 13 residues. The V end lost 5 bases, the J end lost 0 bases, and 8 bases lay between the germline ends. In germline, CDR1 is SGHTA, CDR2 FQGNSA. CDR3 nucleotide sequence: TGTGCCAGCAGCCCCCCGAGCTCCTACGAGCAGTACTTC. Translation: CASSPPSSYEQYF.

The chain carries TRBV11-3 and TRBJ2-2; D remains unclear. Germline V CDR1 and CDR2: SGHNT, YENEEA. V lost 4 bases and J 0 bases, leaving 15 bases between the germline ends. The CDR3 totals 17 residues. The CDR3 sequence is CASSYGPSSSNTGELFF. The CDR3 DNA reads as TGTGCCAGCAGCTACGGACCCAGCTCGTCGAACACCGGGGAGCTGTTTTTT. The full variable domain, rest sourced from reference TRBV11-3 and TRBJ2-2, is EAGVVQSPRYKIIEKKQPVAFWCNPISGHNTLYWYLQNLGQGPELLIRYENEEAVDDSQLPKDRFSAERLKGVDSTLKIQPAELGDSAVYLCASSYGPSSSNTGELFFGEGSRLTVL.

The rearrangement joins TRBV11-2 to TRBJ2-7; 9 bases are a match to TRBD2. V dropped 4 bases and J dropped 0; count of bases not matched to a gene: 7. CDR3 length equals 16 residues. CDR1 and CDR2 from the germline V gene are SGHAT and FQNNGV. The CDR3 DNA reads TGTGCCAGCAGCTCCGTGCAGGGACTAGCCTCCTACGAGCAGTACTTC. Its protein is CASSSVQGLASYEQYF. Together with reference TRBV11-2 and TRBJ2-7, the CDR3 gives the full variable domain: EAGVAQSPRYKIIEKRQSVAFWCNPISGHATLYWYQQILGQGPKLLIQFQNNGVVDDSQLPKDRFSAERLKGVDSTLKIQPAKLEDSAVYLCASSSVQGLASYEQYFGPGTRLTVT.

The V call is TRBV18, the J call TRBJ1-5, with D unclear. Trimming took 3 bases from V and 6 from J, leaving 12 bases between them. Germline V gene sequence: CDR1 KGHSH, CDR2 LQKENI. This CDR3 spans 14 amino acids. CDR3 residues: CASSPPGAVQPQHF. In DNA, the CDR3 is TGTGCCAGCTCACCCCCAGGAGCGGTTCAGCCCCAGCATTTT.

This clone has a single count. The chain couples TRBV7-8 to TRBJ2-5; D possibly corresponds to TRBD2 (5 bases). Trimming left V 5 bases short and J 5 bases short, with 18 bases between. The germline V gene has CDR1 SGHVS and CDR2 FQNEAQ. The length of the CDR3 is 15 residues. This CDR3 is CASSPIVGGFETQYF. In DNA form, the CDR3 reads TGTGCCAGCAGCCCAATAGTCGGAGGTTTCGAGACCCAGTACTTC.

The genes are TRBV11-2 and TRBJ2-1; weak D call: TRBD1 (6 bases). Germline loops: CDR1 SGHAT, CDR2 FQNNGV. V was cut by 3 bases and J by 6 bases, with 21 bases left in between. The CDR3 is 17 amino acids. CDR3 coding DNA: TGTGCCAGCAGCTTTCTTTTTGGCTCTGGACAGTTCAATGAGCAGTTCTTC. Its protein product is CASSFLFGSGQFNEQFF.

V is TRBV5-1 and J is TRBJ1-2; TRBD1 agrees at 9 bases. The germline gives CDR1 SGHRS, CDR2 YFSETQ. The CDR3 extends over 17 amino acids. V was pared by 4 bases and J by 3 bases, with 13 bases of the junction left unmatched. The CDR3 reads CASSVGQGGPYDYGYTF. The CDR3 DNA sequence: TGCGCCAGCAGCGTGGGACAGGGAGGGCCCTACGACTATGGCTACACCTTC.

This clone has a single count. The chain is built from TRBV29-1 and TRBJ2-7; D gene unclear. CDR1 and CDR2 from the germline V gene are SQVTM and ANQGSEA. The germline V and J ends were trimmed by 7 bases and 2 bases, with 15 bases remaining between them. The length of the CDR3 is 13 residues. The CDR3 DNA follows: TGCAGCGCTACAACTTCCACAGCCTACGAGCAGTACTTC. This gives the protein CSATTSTAYEQYF.